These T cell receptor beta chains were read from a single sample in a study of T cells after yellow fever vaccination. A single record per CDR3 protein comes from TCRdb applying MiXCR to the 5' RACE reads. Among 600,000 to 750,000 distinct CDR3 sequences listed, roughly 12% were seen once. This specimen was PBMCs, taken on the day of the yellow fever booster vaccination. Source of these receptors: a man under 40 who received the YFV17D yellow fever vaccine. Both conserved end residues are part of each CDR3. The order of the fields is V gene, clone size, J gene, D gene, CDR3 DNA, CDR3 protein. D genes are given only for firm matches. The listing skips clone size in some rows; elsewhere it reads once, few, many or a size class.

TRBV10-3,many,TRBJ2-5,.,TGTGCCATCAGTGGCGGGTACGGAGAGACCCAGTACTTC,CAISGGYGETQYF
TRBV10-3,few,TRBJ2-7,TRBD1,TGTGCCATCAGTTCAGACAGGGCCTACGAGCAGTACTTC,CAISSDRAYEQYF
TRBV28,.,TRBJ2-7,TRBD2,TGTGCCAGTTCCCCCTCTAGCGGGAACTTCTACGAGCAGTACTTC,CASSPSSGNFYEQYF
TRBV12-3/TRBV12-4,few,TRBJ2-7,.,TGTGCCAGCAGCTTTGTCTACGAGCAGTACTTC,CASSFVYEQYF
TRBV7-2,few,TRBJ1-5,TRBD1,TGTGCCAGCAGCGCCACGGGACAGCCCAAAGAGCCCCAGCATTTT,CASSATGQPKEPQHF
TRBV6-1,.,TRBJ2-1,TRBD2,TGTGCCAGCAGTCTCGGGACTAGCGGGAGGGCTGTGGGTGAGCAGTTCTTC,CASSLGTSGRAVGEQFF
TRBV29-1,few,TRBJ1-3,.,TGCAGCGTTGAAGATCGAGATTTGGGCAGGGCTGGCTCTGGAAACACCATATATTTT,CSVEDRDLGRAGSGNTIYF
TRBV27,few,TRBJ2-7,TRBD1,TGTGCCAGCAGGACAGGGGCCAACGAGCAGTACTTC,CASRTGANEQYF
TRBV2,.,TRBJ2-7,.,TGTGCCGCCGCGCTGGGGACATCTGACGAGCAGTACTTC,CAAALGTSDEQYF
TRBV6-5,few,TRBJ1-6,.,TGTGCCAGCAGTTACTTGACAGCGCATTCACCCCTCCACTTT,CASSYLTAHSPLHF
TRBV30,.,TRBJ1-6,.,TGTGCCTGGAGTGGGGACGGAATTAATTCACCCCTCCACTTT,CAWSGDGINSPLHF
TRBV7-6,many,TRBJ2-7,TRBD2,TGTGCCAGCAGCCTTAGCGGGAGGGCCCACGAGCAGTACTTC,CASSLSGRAHEQYF
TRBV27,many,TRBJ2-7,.,TGTGCCAGCAGCTCCCTTGGCAGAACCTACGAGCAGTACTTC,CASSSLGRTYEQYF
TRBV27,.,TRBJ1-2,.,TGTGCCTGCGTGGCACGGAACTATGGCTACACCTTC,CACVARNYGYTF
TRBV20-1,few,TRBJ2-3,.,TGCAGTGCTAGATATCTAGGCACAGATACGCAGTATTTT,CSARYLGTDTQYF
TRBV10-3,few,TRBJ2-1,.,TGTGCCATCAGCTTCGGTACAAGCCCCTACAATGAGCAGTTCTTC,CAISFGTSPYNEQFF
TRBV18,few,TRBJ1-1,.,TGTGCCAGCTCACCTCTGACAGGAGGCACTGAAGCTTTCTTT,CASSPLTGGTEAFF
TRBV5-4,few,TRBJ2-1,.,TGTGCCAGCAGCTGGGGAGAGGGCAGTGAGCAGTTCTTC,CASSWGEGSEQFF
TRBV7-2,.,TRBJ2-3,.,TGTGCCAGCAGCGTAAGCGGACTCACAGATACGCAGTATTTT,CASSVSGLTDTQYF
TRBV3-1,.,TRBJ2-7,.,TGTGCCAGCAGCGATATAAGTAGCTCCTACGAGCAGTACTTC,CASSDISSSYEQYF
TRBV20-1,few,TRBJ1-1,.,TGCAGTGCTAGAGAGGTCTCCAAAGCTTTCTTT,CSAREVSKAFF
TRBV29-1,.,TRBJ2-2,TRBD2,TGCAGCGTCAGGACTAGCGGGAGCTCCGGGGAGCTGTTTTTT,CSVRTSGSSGELFF
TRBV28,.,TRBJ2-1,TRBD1,TGTGCCAGCAGTTTTATAGGCGACAGGGAGACGTACAATGAGCAGTTCTTC,CASSFIGDRETYNEQFF
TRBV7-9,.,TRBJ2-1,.,TGTGCCAGCAGCTTAGCGGGGGCGGAGTATTATGAGCAGTTCTTC,CASSLAGAEYYEQFF
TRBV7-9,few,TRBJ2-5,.,TGTGCCAGCAGCCCTTGGTCTGGGATGGAGACCCAGTACTTC,CASSPWSGMETQYF
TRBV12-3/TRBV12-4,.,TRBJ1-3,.,TGTGCCAGCAGGCCAGGGTCTGACGGAAACACCATATATTTT,CASRPGSDGNTIYF
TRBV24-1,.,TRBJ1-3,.,TGTGCCACCAGTGAGGGGACCTCTGGAAACACCATATATTTT,CATSEGTSGNTIYF
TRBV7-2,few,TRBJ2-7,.,TGTGCCAGCAGCCCTCAAGGACAGATTTACGAGCAGTACTTC,CASSPQGQIYEQYF
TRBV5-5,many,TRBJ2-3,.,TGTGCCAGCCCCCGAGAAAGGACTGGGGTTGCAGATACGCAGTATTTT,CASPRERTGVADTQYF
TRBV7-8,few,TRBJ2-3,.,TGTGCCAGCGCCCCAGGGATCGTTCATACGCAGTATTTT,CASAPGIVHTQYF
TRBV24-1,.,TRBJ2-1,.,TGTGCCACCAGTGAGGCGGGACTGCCTTACAATGAGCAGTTCTTC,CATSEAGLPYNEQFF
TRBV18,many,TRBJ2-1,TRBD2,TGTGCCAGCTCACCAAGGCTAGCGGGAGATGAGCAGTTCTTC,CASSPRLAGDEQFF
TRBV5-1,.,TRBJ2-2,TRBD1,TGCGCCAGCAGCTTAGCAGGGACAGGATACACCGGGGAGCTGTTTTTT,CASSLAGTGYTGELFF
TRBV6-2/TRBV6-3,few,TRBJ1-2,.,TGTGCCAGCAGTTGGAACGGGAATGGTCTTAACTATGGCTACACCTTC,CASSWNGNGLNYGYTF
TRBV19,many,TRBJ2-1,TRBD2,TGTGCCAGTACCCCCAGGGAGGGACGGAGTTACAATGAGCAGTTCTTC,CASTPREGRSYNEQFF
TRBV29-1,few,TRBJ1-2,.,TGCAGCGTTGAAGATAGTCGTTCCTATGGCTACACCTTC,CSVEDSRSYGYTF
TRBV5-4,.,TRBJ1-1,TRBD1,TGTGCCAGCACCCCTAGCCGACAGGGGGCCCTGAACACTGAAGCTTTCTTT,CASTPSRQGALNTEAFF
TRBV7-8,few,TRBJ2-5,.,TGTGCCAGCAGCCGACACCGGGCAAGACAAGAGACCCAGTACTTC,CASSRHRARQETQYF
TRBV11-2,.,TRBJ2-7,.,TGTGCCAGCAGCTTAGGAGGGTTTGCGTACGAGCAGTACTTC,CASSLGGFAYEQYF
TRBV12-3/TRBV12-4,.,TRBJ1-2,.,TGTGCCAGCAAGGCTCCGGGTCTCTATGGCTACACCTTC,CASKAPGLYGYTF
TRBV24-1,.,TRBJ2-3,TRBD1,TGTGCCACCAGTGTGACAGGGGCTAGCACAGATACGCAGTATTTT,CATSVTGASTDTQYF
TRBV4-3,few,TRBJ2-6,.,TGCGCCAGCAGCCAGGGACGCTCGGACGGGGCCAACGTCCTGACTTTC,CASSQGRSDGANVLTF
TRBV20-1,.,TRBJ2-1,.,TGCAGTGCTAGAGATCTGGGGGGCGATGGTGGTGAGCAGTTCTTC,CSARDLGGDGGEQFF
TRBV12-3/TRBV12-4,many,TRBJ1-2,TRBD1,TGTGCCAGCAGTTCAGGGGGCGGGTATGGCTACACCTTC,CASSSGGGYGYTF
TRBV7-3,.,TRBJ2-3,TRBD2,TGTGCCAGCAGCTTAAATTCCGGGAGGAGCACAGATACGCAGTATTTT,CASSLNSGRSTDTQYF
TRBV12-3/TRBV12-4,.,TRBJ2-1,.,TGTGCCAGCAGTTCCAGGCGCCGGGATGCGTTCTTC,CASSSRRRDAFF